Listed below are T cell receptor beta chains from one sample, sequenced in a study of patients and donors after allogeneic stem cell transplantation. TCRdb re-called the RT-PCR reads through MiXCR, storing one row per CDR3 protein. Among roughly 140,000 distinct CDR3 sequences listed, about a third were seen once. Sequencing was carried out using blood, either unsorted or a sorted T cell fraction (not recorded which). The receptor set was obtained from a human donor who was either an allogeneic HSCT recipient or a stem cell or donor lymphocyte infusion donor (not recorded which). It is not recorded whose cells these are; they may come from a transplant donor. CDR3s include the opening cysteine and the closing phenylalanine or tryptophan. A D gene is named only where the DNA matches it firmly. Only part of the rows carry a size: once, few, many, or a class if the clone is expanded.

CDR3 length	D gene	J gene	V gene	clone size	CDR3 DNA	CDR3 protein
15	NA	TRBJ2-3	TRBV6-5	once	TGTGCCAGCAGTTACTCGGGAACCTCCACAGATACGCAGTATTTT	CASSYSGTSTDTQYF
15	TRBD1	TRBJ2-7	TRBV20-1	NA	TGCAGTGCTAGGCCGGGACAGGGATCCTCCTACGAGCAGTACTTC	CSARPGQGSSYEQYF
13	NA	TRBJ1-2	TRBV11-2	NA	TGTGCCAGCAGCCGGACAGAGACCTATGGCTACACCTTC	CASSRTETYGYTF
14	NA	TRBJ1-2	TRBV10-2	NA	TGCGCCACCAGTGAGGGACTCCTTGGCTATGGCTACACCTTC	CATSEGLLGYGYTF
12	NA	TRBJ1-6	TRBV2	few	TGTGCCAGCAGTGAGGGTTTGGATCCCCTCCACTTT	CASSEGLDPLHF
16	NA	TRBJ1-1	TRBV15	few	TGTGCCACCAGCAGAGATCGGCAGGCAATTTGGACTGAAGCTTTCTTT	CATSRDRQAIWTEAFF
15	NA	TRBJ2-1	TRBV28	NA	TGTGCCAGCAGTGAACTAGCCGGTCGGGACAATGAGCAGTTCTTC	CASSELAGRDNEQFF
16	TRBD1	TRBJ1-3	TRBV27	few	TGTGCCAGCTCTTGGATAGGACAGGGCGGTAGGAACACCATATATTTT	CASSWIGQGGRNTIYF
17	TRBD2	TRBJ2-3	TRBV24-1	NA	TGTGCCACCAGTGACCCCGGACTAGCGGGGTTATCAGATACGCAGTATTTT	CATSDPGLAGLSDTQYF
15	TRBD1	TRBJ1-2	TRBV29-1	few	TGCAGCGTTGGAGCCACCAACCGACAGGGAGGCGGCTACACCTTC	CSVGATNRQGGGYTF
15	NA	TRBJ1-2	TRBV12-3/TRBV12-4	few	TGTGCCAGCAGTTTAGCGGGGGATTTTAACTATGGCTACACCTTC	CASSLAGDFNYGYTF
14	NA	TRBJ2-7	TRBV12-3/TRBV12-4	NA	TGTGCCAGCAGTCGGGCCTCTGAGGGCTACGAGCAGTACTTC	CASSRASEGYEQYF
17	TRBD1	TRBJ1-5	TRBV20-1	few	TGCAGTGCTCGGACAGGGGGTTTCCCTTATAGCAATCAGCCCCAGCATTTT	CSARTGGFPYSNQPQHF
12	NA	TRBJ2-3	TRBV20-1	NA	TGCAGTGGTCGAGATGAGGCAGATACGCAGTATTTT	CSGRDEADTQYF
14	NA	TRBJ1-2	TRBV7-6	few	TGTGCCAGCAGCTTTTTAAGTGCTAACTATGGCTACACCTTC	CASSFLSANYGYTF
14	NA	TRBJ1-1	TRBV6-2/TRBV6-3	NA	TGTGCCAGCAGTCGAACCCTCGGGAACACTGAAGCTTTCTTT	CASSRTLGNTEAFF
14	NA	TRBJ2-5	TRBV7-2	NA	TGTGCCAGCAGCGCCACAGGCCTCCAAGAGACCCAGTACTTC	CASSATGLQETQYF
16	TRBD1	TRBJ1-2	TRBV12-3/TRBV12-4	few	TGTGCCAGCAGTTTGGCCGGGACAGGGGAGGGCTATGGCTACACCTTC	CASSLAGTGEGYGYTF
13	NA	TRBJ1-5	TRBV7-2	NA	TGTGCCAGCAGCTTCAGGAACCATCAGCCCCAGCATTTT	CASSFRNHQPQHF
13	NA	TRBJ1-5	TRBV12-3/TRBV12-4	few	TGTGCCAGCACCCCCCGGCTTGGTCAGCCCCAGCATTTT	CASTPRLGQPQHF
15	NA	TRBJ2-2	TRBV12-3/TRBV12-4	few	TGTGCCAGCAGTTTCCGAGGGATACACACCGGGGAGCTGTTTTTT	CASSFRGIHTGELFF
18	TRBD1	TRBJ2-3	TRBV5-1	NA	TGCGCCAGCAGCTACGGGACAGGGAGAATAGGGGGAGCAGATACGCAGTATTTT	CASSYGTGRIGGADTQYF